The rows below give T cell receptor beta chains drawn from one sample of a study of blood T cell repertoires in COVID-19. TCRdb's table, derived via immunoSEQ multiplex PCR, lists solely in-frame clones and lacks some. The repertoire holds 70,000 to 85,000 clones, about four fifths seen once, with approximately 8.8% in the top ten. The sequenced sample consisted of peripheral blood. These receptor sequences come from a human donor in a cohort sampled during active COVID-19. The CDR3 runs from the conserved cysteine through the conserved F or W. D genes are given only for firm matches. The listing skips clone size in some rows; elsewhere it reads once, few, many or a size class.

V gene	CDR3 length	clone size	D gene	J gene	CDR3 DNA	CDR3 protein
TRBV19	13	-	TRBD1	TRBJ1-2	TGTGCCAGTAGTTCCCGGACAGGGGATGGCTACACCTTC	CASSSRTGDGYTF
TRBV5-6	16	once	TRBD2	TRBJ2-2	TGTGCCAGCAGCCTCCCGGGACTAGCGAACACCGGGGAGCTGTTTTTT	CASSLPGLANTGELFF
TRBV5-1	17	-	TRBD1	TRBJ1-5	TGCGCCAGCAGCTTGGGGGACAGGACCGGCGGCAATCAGCCCCAGCATTTT	CASSLGDRTGGNQPQHF
TRBV5-1	16	once	TRBD2	TRBJ2-7	TGCGCCAGCAGCCCCCTATCTAGCGGGGGGATCTACGAGCAGTACTTC	CASSPLSSGGIYEQYF
TRBV7-9	17	-	TRBD2	TRBJ2-3	TGTGCCAGCAGCTTGGCGCTAGCGGGGGTGAGCACAGATACGCAGTATTTT	CASSLALAGVSTDTQYF
TRBV3-1/TRBV3-2	18	-	TRBD2	TRBJ2-5	TGTGCCAGCAGCCATCCCCCCGATAGCGGGGGCGCACAGAAGACCCAGTACTTC	CASSHPPDSGGAQKTQYF
TRBV28	16	-	TRBD1	TRBJ2-5	TGTGCCAGCAGTTTGCGGACAGGGGGGACCATGGAGACCCAGTACTTC	CASSLRTGGTMETQYF
TRBV2	13	-	-	TRBJ2-2	TGTGCCAGCAAGAGGGCGAACACCGGGGAGCTGTTTTTT	CASKRANTGELFF
TRBV28	15	-	TRBD1	TRBJ1-6	TGTGCCAGCAGTCGAACAGGGGGCTATAATTCACCCCTCCACTTT	CASSRTGGYNSPLHF
TRBV27	14	-	-	TRBJ1-5	TGTGCCAGCAGTTCCAGTATCCGAAATCAGCCCCAGCATTTT	CASSSSIRNQPQHF
TRBV5-5	15	few	TRBD1	TRBJ2-5	TGTGCCAGCAGCTTTCAGACAGGGTTGCGGGAGACCCAGTACTTC	CASSFQTGLRETQYF
TRBV4-1	16	once	TRBD2	TRBJ2-1	TGCGCCAGCAGCCCGGGGGGAGGGCGGGCCTACAATGAGCAGTTCTTC	CASSPGGGRAYNEQFF
TRBV7-8	14	-	-	TRBJ2-5	TGTGCCAGCAGCGGTCAGGGTCGACAAGAGACCCAGTACTTC	CASSGQGRQETQYF
TRBV27	18	-	TRBD2	TRBJ2-5	TGTGCCAGCAGTCCCTACCTAGGGGTAGCGGGAAAACAAGAGACCCAGTACTTC	CASSPYLGVAGKQETQYF
TRBV30	16	-	TRBD1	TRBJ1-3	TGTGCCTGGAGGGGAGACTCGAGACAGGGAAAAAACACCATATATTTT	CAWRGDSRQGKNTIYF
TRBV10-3	15	-	-	TRBJ1-5	TGTGCCATCAGTGAGACTCAGGGTCCCAATCAGCCCCAGCATTTT	CAISETQGPNQPQHF
TRBV11-1	15	-	TRBD2	TRBJ2-5	TGTGCCAGCAGCTTGGGACTAGCGGATCAAGAGACCCAGTACTTC	CASSLGLADQETQYF
TRBV29-1	13	-	-	TRBJ1-1	TGCAGCGTTCTCTCGGGAAGGAACACTGAAGCTTTCTTT	CSVLSGRNTEAFF
TRBV6-1	14	-	-	TRBJ2-1	TGTGCCAGCAACCGAGCGGGCTCCTACAATGAGCAGTTCTTC	CASNRAGSYNEQFF
TRBV7-9	16	-	-	TRBJ1-4	TGTGCCAGCAGCTTAGCGATGGCACAGAAAAATGAAAAACTGTTTTTT	CASSLAMAQKNEKLFF
TRBV18	15	few	-	TRBJ2-1	TGTGCCAGCTCACCCTACGGGACTCCTCCCCGTGAGCAGTTCTTC	CASSPYGTPPREQFF
TRBV5-1	15	-	-	TRBJ1-5	TGCGCCAGCAGCTTGGATGGCAGGGGCAATCAGCCCCAGCATTTT	CASSLDGRGNQPQHF
TRBV27	15	few	TRBD2	TRBJ2-1	TGTGCCAGCAGTTTATCGGGAGGGATCGGCAATGAGCAGTTCTTC	CASSLSGGIGNEQFF
TRBV5-1	15	-	TRBD2	TRBJ2-7	TGCGCCAGCAGCTTGGACGGGACTAGAGTCTACGAGCAGTACTTC	CASSLDGTRVYEQYF
TRBV28	15	-	-	TRBJ2-7	TGTGCCAGCATCCCACACCCTGCTGGTATCTACGAGCAGTACTTC	CASIPHPAGIYEQYF
TRBV5-1	12	-	-	TRBJ2-1	TGCGCCAGCAGCTTGACGGACAATGAGCAGTTCTTC	CASSLTDNEQFF
TRBV3-1/TRBV3-2	15	-	TRBD1	TRBJ2-1	TGTGCCAGCAGCCAAAGCCTGGACAGGGGGTTGCCTCAGTTCTTC	CASSQSLDRGLPQFF
TRBV30	14	-	-	TRBJ1-1	TGTGCCTGGAGCCCCCTTCTCACGGGGACTGAAGCTTTCTTT	CAWSPLLTGTEAFF
TRBV19	16	-	TRBD2	TRBJ2-1	TGTGCCAGTACCCTAAGCCACCTAGCGGGGGCCAATGAGCAGTTCTTC	CASTLSHLAGANEQFF
TRBV25-1	16	-	TRBD2	TRBJ2-2	TGTGCCAGCAGTAAATCGGGACTAGCGCAAACCGGGGAGCTGTTTTTT	CASSKSGLAQTGELFF
TRBV21-1	16	few	-	TRBJ2-7	TGTGCCAGCAGCAAAGTGAAGCGGGAGGTCATCTACGAGCAGTACTTC	CASSKVKREVIYEQYF
TRBV19	15	-	-	TRBJ1-2	TGTGCCAGTAGTACCCCTGGGGGGGCTAACTATGGCTACACCTTC	CASSTPGGANYGYTF
TRBV3-1/TRBV3-2	15	few	-	TRBJ1-6	TGTGCCAGCAGCCAAGATCCCAGGATAAATTCACCCCTCCACTTT	CASSQDPRINSPLHF
TRBV5-1	14	-	-	TRBJ2-2	TGCGCCAGCAGCTTGGCCCCCGGCACCGGGGAGCTGTTTTTT	CASSLAPGTGELFF
TRBV7-8	14	-	TRBD1	TRBJ2-5	TGTGCCAGCAGCTGGAGGACAGGAGGCGAGACCCAGTACTTC	CASSWRTGGETQYF
TRBV5-6	14	few	TRBD1	TRBJ1-2	TGTGCCAGCAGCCCGACAGGGGAATACTATGGCTACACCTTC	CASSPTGEYYGYTF
TRBV16	15	-	-	TRBJ1-1	TGTGCCAGCAGCCAATCAGCCGGGTCGAACACTGAAGCTTTCTTT	CASSQSAGSNTEAFF
TRBV5-1	13	-	-	TRBJ1-1	TGCGCCAGCAGCACCCGGTCAGGCACTGAAGCTTTCTTT	CASSTRSGTEAFF
TRBV11-2	15	-	-	TRBJ1-1	TGTGCCAGCAGCTTTCGAGGGGGGGATGGAAGTGAAGCTTTCTTT	CASSFRGGDGSEAFF
TRBV19	15	-	TRBD1	TRBJ1-1	TGTGCCAGTAGTATAGTCGGGACAGAGAACACTGAAGCTTTCTTT	CASSIVGTENTEAFF
TRBV11-2	16	-	TRBD2	TRBJ2-3	TGTGCCAGCAGTAGACTAGCGGGTACGACCACAGATACGCAGTATTTT	CASSRLAGTTTDTQYF
TRBV28	18	-	TRBD2	TRBJ2-1	TGTGCCAGCACCTCTCTTCGCAGGGCTAGCGGCACCTACAATGAGCAGTTCTTC	CASTSLRRASGTYNEQFF
TRBV5-1	19	-	TRBD2	TRBJ2-3	TGCGCCAGCAGCCCCAGGCCGACTAGCGGGGTGTCTGGCACAGATACGCAGTATTTT	CASSPRPTSGVSGTDTQYF
TRBV5-1	16	-	TRBD1	TRBJ2-5	TGCGCCAGCAGCAGACAGGGACGGACGGCTCAAGAGACCCAGTACTTC	CASSRQGRTAQETQYF
TRBV28	13	-	TRBD1	TRBJ2-3	TGTGCCAGCAACCAGGGGGCGCCGGATACGCAGTATTTT	CASNQGAPDTQYF